This T cell receptor (beta chain) was observed in a study of CD8 T cells in Susac syndrome. This clonotype was recorded once. Random hexamers were used to reverse transcribe an amount of about 0.45 to 1 ug RNA. One entry per CDR3 protein results from TCRdb running MiXCR on the immunoSEQ multiplex PCR reads. Seen here are more than 95,000 distinct CDR3 sequences, approximately 95% observed once, and the top ten hold approximately 0.31%. V lost 4 bases, J lost 2 bases, and 15 bases lay in between. CDR3 length: 15 residues. In germline, CDR1 is SGHDT, CDR2 YYEEEE. The receptor comes from a human donor with multiple sclerosis. The sample was CD8+ T cells from PBMCs. The J gene is TRBJ1-1, the V gene TRBV5-6, with a possible D match to TRBD1 (5 bases). The CDR3 sequence: CASSRPSGPNTEAFF. The CDR3, as DNA: TGTGCCAGCAGCCGCCCTTCGGGGCCCAACACTGAAGCTTTCTTT. Variable domain in full (rest from reference TRBV5-6 and TRBJ1-1): DAGVTQSPTHLIKTRGQQVTLRCSPKSGHDTVSWYQQALGQGPQFIFQYYEEEERQRGNFPDRFSGHQFPNYSSELNVNALLLGDSALYLCASSRPSGPNTEAFFGQGTRLTVV.